Here is one T cell receptor (beta chain) with its context. These data originate in a study of blood T cell repertoires in COVID-19. Study-wide background: From the United States, Italy and Spain came samples of acute and convalescent COVID-19. Sample material is recorded as cDNA or gDNA derived from T cells, B-cell-depleted T cells, or PBMCs.

Sequencing used immunoSEQ multiplex PCR; TCRdb keeps in-frame clones, though not all of them. In the table there are some 140,000 clones, about 80% of which are singletons. The germline gives CDR1 SNHLY, CDR2 FYNNEI. With V trimmed by 6 bases and J by 4 bases, 9 bases remained unmatched. This CDR3 is built from 15 residues. Input material: peripheral blood. The chain combines TRBV2 with TRBJ1-3, with TRBD1 matching 7 bases. This clonotype was sampled from a woman in her sixties with COVID-19, enrolled during active disease. The CDR3 loop reads CASSSDRQAGNTIYF. The CDR3 DNA reads as TGTGCCAGCAGCTCGGACAGGCAAGCGGGAAACACCATATATTTT.